The TCR beta chain described here comes from a study of blood T cell repertoires in COVID-19. At the level of the study: Collection of acute and convalescent COVID-19 samples took place in the United States, Italy and Spain.

Enrolled during active infection, Seattle patients were then followed longitudinally. Authors' analysis steps: Reference gene primer amplification in the assay estimated nucleated cell counts. Only in-frame clones appear in the TCRdb table, and some are missing; sequencing was by immunoSEQ multiplex PCR. The DNA gave D and trimming, while V, J and clone size come from that table. The sample has about 230,000 clones, nearly 85% seen once. The trim removed 1 base at V and 4 bases at J, leaving 5 bases unmatched. CDR3 length equals 17 residues. CDR1 and CDR2 (germline): KGHDR, SFDVKD. The sample taken for sequencing was peripheral blood. The clonotype comes from a woman aged 25-40 years with COVID-19, enrolled during active disease. V usage is TRBV24-1 and J usage is TRBJ2-2; TRBD1 aligns across 10 bases. This CDR3 reads CATSDLRTGGVTGELFF. CDR3 DNA sequence: TGTGCCACCAGTGATTTAAGGACAGGGGGAGTCACCGGGGAGCTGTTTTTT.